This TCR beta chain was recorded in a study of T cells in pancreatic ductal adenocarcinoma. Study-level points and caveats: The resected cohort was biased toward the minority with early-stage disease.

Surgery without prior neoadjuvant therapy was the treatment of the selected pancreatic ductal adenocarcinoma patients. As concerns this clone: Its antigen is unidentified.

The repertoire was sequenced with immunoSEQ multiplex PCR; TCRdb's copy has only in-frame clones and lacks some. This table holds approximately 97,000 clones, 90% to 95% found once. Per germline, CDR1 SGHAT and CDR2 FQNNGV. The CDR3 length is 15 residues. V trimming: 5 bases; J trimming: 1 base; junction bases outside the gene matches: 7. This clonotype was sampled from a human donor with pancreatic ductal adenocarcinoma. This rearrangement joins TRBV11-2 to TRBJ1-1; 7 bases are a match to TRBD1. Source material: PBMCs. For the CDR3, the DNA is TGTGCCAGCAGCCTTTGGACAGGAGCGAACACTGAAGCTTTCTTT. It translates to CASSLWTGANTEAFF.